The rows below give T cell receptor beta chains drawn from one sample of a study of Graves' ophthalmopathy and Graves' hyperthyroidism. TCRdb reprocessed the multiplex PCR reads via MiXCR and lists one record per CDR3 protein. This sample yields about 370,000 distinct CDR3 sequences, of which about 15% are seen a single time; approximately 2.4% belongs to the top ten. The sample taken for sequencing was peripheral blood. These TCRs come from an adult woman with stable Graves' hyperthyroidism. Both conserved end residues are part of each CDR3. D genes are given only for firm matches. For some rows the clone size is stated as once, few or many, or as a class when expanded; others skip it.

>-|TRBJ1-1|-|15|TRBV6-1
TGTGCCAGCAGTGAAGCGCTTCGGGGGAACACTGAAGCTTTCTTT
CASSEALRGNTEAFF
>-|TRBJ1-2|few|16|TRBV7-9
TGTGCCAGCAGCTCTCCAGGCGGGGCGCCACTCTATGGCTACACCTTC
CASSSPGGAPLYGYTF
>-|TRBJ2-2|many|14|TRBV7-3
TGTGCCAGCAGCCGATACAAGAACACCGGGGAGCTGTTTTTT
CASSRYKNTGELFF
>-|TRBJ1-1|-|14|TRBV3-1
TGTGCCAGCAGCCCCCACGGGGCCGGCCCTGAAGCTTTCTTT
CASSPHGAGPEAFF
>-|TRBJ1-1|many|15|TRBV12-3/TRBV12-4
TGTGCCAGCAGTCCCCCGCGAGGTCGGAACACTGAAGCTTTCTTT
CASSPPRGRNTEAFF
>-|TRBJ2-7|many|14|TRBV6-5
TGTGCCAGCAGTTCTGGGGCCAGCCCCTACGAGCAGTACTTC
CASSSGASPYEQYF
>-|TRBJ1-5|many|19|TRBV6-1
TGTGCCAGCAGTGAAGGATACGGCAGCCCACCTCTCAAGGATCAGCCCCAGCATTTT
CASSEGYGSPPLKDQPQHF
>-|TRBJ1-2|-|13|TRBV12-3/TRBV12-4
TGTGCCAGCAGCCCAAGCCCTGCCGGGGGCTACACCTTC
CASSPSPAGGYTF
>-|TRBJ2-4|-|16|TRBV5-1
TGCGCCAGCAGCTTGGGCAGGCCGGTATTAAAAAACATTAAGTACTTC
CASSLGRPVLKNIKYF
>-|TRBJ1-1|many|13|TRBV9
TGTGCCAGCGGAGGAGACAGGACCACTGAAGCTTTCTTT
CASGGDRTTEAFF
>TRBD1|TRBJ2-5|many|17|TRBV20-1
TGCAGTGCTTTACGACCCGCCGGGACAGGGTCAAGAGAGACCCAGTACTTC
CSALRPAGTGSRETQYF
>-|TRBJ1-5|few|16|TRBV19
TGTGCCAGTAGTCCCCTCTGGGGAAGTAGCAATCAGCCCCAGCATTTT
CASSPLWGSSNQPQHF
>-|TRBJ2-5|-|13|TRBV12-3/TRBV12-4
TGTGCCAGCAGTATCGACCAGGGGGAGACCCAGTACTTC
CASSIDQGETQYF
>-|TRBJ2-7|many|16|TRBV20-1
TGCAGTGCTAGAGACTTCGCAGCTCCTCGACTAGGCGAGCAGTACTTC
CSARDFAAPRLGEQYF
>TRBD1|TRBJ2-4|-|13|TRBV10-3
TGTGCCATCAGTCGACAGGGTGGAGACATTCAGTACTTC
CAISRQGGDIQYF
>-|TRBJ1-2|many|21|TRBV4-3
TGCGCCAGCAGCCAAGAGCCCGGGCGGACAAGGTTCTTTGAGGCTAACTATGGCTACACCTTC
CASSQEPGRTRFFEANYGYTF
>TRBD2|TRBJ2-2|many|16|TRBV11-2
TGTGCCAGCAGCCCCGGTTGGGGGGGGGACACCGGGGAGCTGTTTTTT
CASSPGWGGDTGELFF
>-|TRBJ2-5|many|18|TRBV30
TGTGCCTGGAGTGGGTCTAGAGGGCGAATCGGATTCCAAGAGACCCAGTACTTC
CAWSGSRGRIGFQETQYF
>-|TRBJ2-7|many|14|TRBV11-3
TGTGCCAGCAGCCCGGGCAGGAGCGCCTACGAGCAGTACTTC
CASSPGRSAYEQYF
>TRBD1|TRBJ2-5|many|15|TRBV10-3
TGTGCCATCAGGGTTGACAGGGATTCGCCAGAGACCCAGTACTTC
CAIRVDRDSPETQYF
>-|TRBJ1-1|many|19|TRBV28
TGTGCCAGCAGCCAATTCGGGTCATTTCAGGGCGTCATGAACACTGAAGCTTTCTTT
CASSQFGSFQGVMNTEAFF
>-|TRBJ1-5|many|14|TRBV2
TGTGCCAGCCGGGCTATTAATAGCAATCAGCCCCAGCATTTT
CASRAINSNQPQHF
>TRBD1|TRBJ1-1|many|15|TRBV28
TGTGCCAGCAGTTCGGCCGACAGGGTGGTTACTGAAGCTTTCTTT
CASSSADRVVTEAFF